The 19 T cell receptor beta chains reported below all come from one sample, sequenced in a study of blood T cell repertoires in COVID-19. Here immunoSEQ multiplex PCR was the method, and the copy in TCRdb shows in-frame clones only, minus some. The data hold about 320,000 clones, with 65% to 85% observed a single time. Sample: peripheral blood. Source of these receptors: a woman in her 50s with acute or convalescent COVID-19.

DNA of the CDR3: TGTGCCAGCAGTTCCCGCTTAGGGCAGGGGATTTCGAACACTGAAGCTTTCTTT. Amino acids: CASSSRLGQGISNTEAFF. This chain joins TRBV6-2 or TRBV6-3 and TRBJ1-1, with a tentative D call TRBD1 (6 bases). Trimming shortened V by 4 bases and J by 1 base, and 22 bases separated the two germline ends. Germline CDR1 reads MNHEY; CDR2 reads SVGEGT. CDR3 size: 18 residues.

V is TRBV5-1 and J is TRBJ1-6; a weak D match, TRBD1 (5 bases). V shed 4 bases and J shed 9 bases, with 17 bases lying between them. This CDR3 is 15 amino acids long. Germline-derived CDR1 and CDR2 are SGHRS and YFSETQ. The CDR3 region has the DNA TGCGCCAGCAGCGTGCTGGGTCAGGGCGGTTCACCCCTCCACTTT. Protein product: CASSVLGQGGSPLHF.

The chain uses TRBV2 and TRBJ2-5; D may be TRBD1 (5 bases). Trimming took 2 bases from V and 0 from J, leaving 7 bases between them. The germline CDR1 and CDR2 sequences are SNHLY and FYNNEI. This CDR3 is 14 amino acids long. CDR3 sequence reads: CASSERRDQETQYF. CDR3 nucleotides: TGTGCCAGCAGTGAACGCAGGGACCAAGAGACCCAGTACTTC. The full variable domain, completed using reference TRBV2 and TRBJ2-5, is EPEVTQTPSHQVTQMGQEVILRCVPISNHLYFYWYRQILGQKVEFLVSFYNNEISEKSEIFDDQFSVERPDGSNFTLKIRSTKLEDSAMYFCASSERRDQETQYFGPGTRLLVL.

On this clone itself: In the same sample, other DNA sequences code for this CDR3. V is TRBV29-1 and J is TRBJ1-1; 8 bases are a match to TRBD1. The germline CDR1 and CDR2 sequences are SQVTM and ANQGSEA. This CDR3 spans 13 amino acids. Unmatched junction bases numbered 6, after V lost 5 bases and J lost 4 bases. In nucleotides, the CDR3 is TGCAGCGTTCCTGGACAGGGAGGCACTGAAGCTTTCTTT. Amino acid sequence: CSVPGQGGTEAFF.

The count of this clone is one. The DNA for the CDR3 is TGCAGCGTCCCCTCGGACCCAGGGGCTTTCTTT. Its translation: CSVPSDPGAFF. J is TRBJ1-1 and V is TRBV29-1; possibly TRBD1 for D (5 bases). Germline V lookup: CDR1 SQVTM, CDR2 ANQGSEA. V gave up 6 bases and J gave up 11 bases, with 16 bases separating them. The CDR3 runs to 11 residues.

The chain couples TRBV9 to TRBJ1-6, with 7 nucleotides matching TRBD1. The V gene's germline CDR1 is SGDLS and CDR2 YYNGEE. With V trimmed by 3 bases and J by 10 bases, 10 bases remained unmatched. This CDR3 contains 15 residues. CDR3 bases: TGTGCCAGCAGCGCAATTACAGGGGTTGGATCACCCCTCCACTTT. Amino acid sequence: CASSAITGVGSPLHF.

This clone showed up just once. The chain carries TRBV4-2 and TRBJ1-5; D unclear. Germline CDR1 LGHNA, CDR2 YNFKEQ. V was clipped by 0 bases and J by 0 bases, with 6 bases between them. The CDR3 length is 15 residues. In nucleotides, the CDR3 is TGTGCCAGCAGCCAAGATCACGGTAGCAATCAGCCCCAGCATTTT. It encodes CASSQDHGSNQPQHF.

The chain combines TRBV14 with TRBJ1-4, with TRBD1 identical over 7 bases. Germline V gives CDR1 SGHDN, CDR2 FVKESK. The CDR3 has 15 residues. With 1 base clipped from V and 8 bases from J, the junction kept 7 bases outside the gene matches. Here the CDR3 reads CASSQAPGQVEKLFF. CDR3 DNA sequence: TGTGCCAGCAGCCAAGCTCCCGGACAGGTCGAAAAACTGTTTTTT.

The rearrangement uses TRBV4-1 and TRBJ2-1; a weak D match, TRBD2 (6 bases). The CDR3 sequence is 13 residues long. V was cut by 4 bases and J by 7 bases, with 11 bases left in between. Germline V gene lookup returns CDR1 MGHRA and CDR2 YSYEKL. As DNA, the CDR3 is TGCGCCAGCAGCCCAACCGCGGGGAATGAGCAGTTCTTC. Translating it yields CASSPTAGNEQFF.

The rearrangement uses TRBV7-3 and TRBJ2-3; the D gene is possibly TRBD2 (5 bases). The ends were cut back, 2 bases at V and 0 bases at J, with 9 bases in the middle. This CDR3 is 15 amino acids long. Germline loops: CDR1 SGHTA, CDR2 FQGTGA. The CDR3 nucleotides are TGTGCCAGCAGCTTAGCGCCGGGAAGCACAGATACGCAGTATTTT. Its protein product is CASSLAPGSTDTQYF.

The chain is built from TRBV18 and TRBJ2-3, with D possibly matching TRBD2 (5 bases). The CDR3 consists of 14 residues. The germline CDR1 and CDR2 sequences are KGHSH and LQKENI. Trimming removed 5 bases at V and 5 bases at J, with 14 bases between. The CDR3 bases are TGTGCCAGCTCATCAGAAAGCGGAAAAGATACGCAGTATTTT. Translated, it gives CASSSESGKDTQYF. Full variable domain (outside the CDR3, taken from reference TRBV18 and TRBJ2-3): NAGVMQNPRHLVRRRGQEARLRCSPMKGHSHVYWYRQLPEEGLKFMVYLQKENIIDESGMPKERFSAEFPKEGPSILRIQQVVRGDSAAYFCASSSESGKDTQYFGPGTRLTVL.

This clone occurred once. This sequence joins TRBV5-5 and TRBJ1-2; D unresolved. The length of the CDR3 is 15 residues. Germline V gene sequence: CDR1 SGHKS, CDR2 YYEKEE (reference sequence). Trimming left V 2 bases short and J 4 bases short, with 15 bases between. Here the CDR3 DNA reads TGTGCCAGCAGCTTCGGGTCGGGAACAGTCTATGGCTACACCTTC. This gives the protein CASSFGSGTVYGYTF.

The chain is built from TRBV2 and TRBJ2-1, with 7 bases lining up with TRBD2. V trimming: 6 bases; J trimming: 8 bases; junction bases outside the gene matches: 7. This CDR3 has 13 amino acids. Germline V gene data show CDR1 as SNHLY and CDR2 as FYNNEI. The DNA for the CDR3 is TGTGCCAGCAGCTACGGACTAGTCTATGAGCAGTTCTTC. Protein sequence: CASSYGLVYEQFF.

The CDR3 here is CASSYSAQGPQHF. CDR3 DNA sequence: TGTGCCAGCAGTTACTCGGCCCAGGGACCCCAGCATTTT. The rearrangement uses TRBV6-5 and TRBJ1-5; tentatively, D is TRBD1 (5 bases). This CDR3 spans 13 amino acids. The germline V gene encodes CDR1 MNHEY and CDR2 SVGAGI. V dropped 0 bases and J dropped 10 bases, with 10 bases sitting between them.

V usage is TRBV7-9 and J usage is TRBJ2-5; 9 positions agree with TRBD2. The V gene end was trimmed by 0 bases and the J gene end by 5 bases; junction bases not matched to a gene: 4. CDR1 and CDR2 (germline): SEHNR, FQNEAQ (reference sequence). The CDR3 loop spans 15 amino acids. This chain's CDR3 is CASSLAGLAVETQYF. In DNA form, the CDR3 reads TGTGCCAGCAGCTTAGCGGGACTAGCCGTGGAGACCCAGTACTTC.

The chain uses TRBV6-1 and TRBJ1-2; 9 nucleotides line up with TRBD1. V lost 3 bases to trimming and J lost 4 bases; unmatched junction nucleotides: 6. Germline CDR1 is MNHNS and CDR2 is SASEGT. This CDR3 spans 15 amino acids. The CDR3 here is CASSDSRQGGYGYTF. CDR3 DNA sequence: TGTGCCAGCAGTGATAGCCGACAGGGGGGCTATGGCTACACCTTC.

This sequence joins TRBV7-3 and TRBJ2-1; 14 bases agree with TRBD2. The CDR3 loop spans 17 amino acids. In germline, CDR1 is SGHTA, CDR2 FQGTGA. V lost 1 base and J lost 7; bases outside the gene matches: 6. The CDR3 nucleotides read TGTGCCAGCAGCTTAATGGGACTAGCGGGAGCGGCGAATGAGCAGTTCTTC. This encodes CASSLMGLAGAANEQFF. The full variable domain, rest sourced from reference TRBV7-3 and TRBJ2-1, is GAGVSQTPSNKVTEKGKYVELRCDPISGHTALYWYRQSLGQGPEFLIYFQGTGAADDSGLPNDRFFAVRPEGSVSTLKIQRTERGDSAVYLCASSLMGLAGAANEQFFGPGTRLTVL.

The rearrangement joins TRBV19 to TRBJ2-3, with 7 bases aligning to TRBD1. Germline assignment: CDR1 LNHDA and CDR2 SQIVND (reference sequence). With V trimmed by 8 bases and J by 0 bases, 5 bases remained unmatched. This CDR3 spans 14 amino acids. The CDR3 here is CASRFRGSTDTQYF. DNA of the CDR3: TGTGCCAGTCGGTTCAGGGGGAGCACAGATACGCAGTATTTT.

This clone was recorded a few times. J is TRBJ2-7 and V is TRBV7-8; maybe TRBD1 (6 bases). V was clipped by 4 bases and J by 5 bases, with 15 bases between them. The CDR3 consists of 14 residues. Germline loops: CDR1 SGHVS, CDR2 FQNEAQ. CDR3: CASSSRGFVDEQYV. The CDR3 DNA is TGTGCCAGCAGCTCGAGGGGGTTTGTCGACGAGCAGTACGTC.